The 6 T cell receptor beta chains below all came from one sample that was sequenced in a study of liver allograft versus peripheral blood T cells. Looking at the study overall: Blood and transplanted-liver T cell receptor repertoires from recipients were compared.

A single record per CDR3 protein comes from TCRdb applying MiXCR to the reads. The data hold roughly 1,600 distinct CDR3 sequences, with roughly 15% observed a single time. Receptor source: a human patient who had a liver transplant. Some T cells may arise from the graft donor.

In regard to this clonotype: This clone may be a read error of a much larger clone one base away. V and J are TRBV6-5 and TRBJ2-4; D gene ambiguous. The length of the CDR3 is 14 residues. Germline V lookup: CDR1 MNHEY, CDR2 SVGAGI. Trimming shortened V by 6 bases and J by 2 bases, and 11 bases separated the two germline ends. CDR3 DNA: TGTGCCAGCAGACCCGGTACAACCAAAAACATTCAGTACTTC. This encodes CASRPGTTKNIQYF.

This chain joins TRBV28 and TRBJ1-2; 7 positions agree with TRBD1. Unmatched junction bases numbered 14, after V lost 7 bases and J lost 6 bases. The CDR3 has 15 amino acids. CDR1 is MDHEN and CDR2 is SYDVKM in the germline V gene. DNA of the CDR3: TGTGCCAGCACCCTTCTCTCAGGGGGACCGGATGGCTACACCTTC. The encoded protein is CASTLLSGGPDGYTF.

By share, this clonotype ranks as medium-sized. This chain links TRBV19 with TRBJ2-1; maybe TRBD2 (6 bases). Per the germline V gene, CDR1 is LNHDA and CDR2 is SQIVND (reference sequence). The germline V and J ends were trimmed by 5 bases and 4 bases, with 15 bases remaining between them. The CDR3 covers 15 residues. The CDR3 sequence is CASSFERRVYNEQFF. In DNA, the CDR3 is TGTGCCAGTAGTTTCGAGCGGAGGGTGTACAATGAGCAGTTCTTC.

By sample share, this clonotype is medium-sized (0.01 to 0.1%). This rearrangement joins TRBV14 to TRBJ1-6, with no clear D. The CDR3 covers 14 residues. V lost 4 bases and J 6 bases, leaving 10 bases between the germline ends. In germline, CDR1 is SGHDN, CDR2 FVKESK. CDR3 in amino acids: CASSLLATNSPLHF. CDR3 nucleotide sequence: TGTGCCAGCAGCCTCTTAGCCACTAATTCACCCCTCCACTTT.

V usage is TRBV27 and J usage is TRBJ2-1, with D perhaps assigned TRBD1 or TRBD2 (6 bases each). The CDR3 runs 16 residues. Trimming left V 5 bases short and J 4 bases short, with 18 bases between. Germline CDR1 MNHEY, CDR2 SMNVEV (reference sequence). The CDR3 DNA sequence: TGTGCCAGCAGTGATGTGAGGGGGGACACATACAATGAGCAGTTCTTC. Translating gives CASSDVRGDTYNEQFF.

This clonotype is large in the sample. The chain couples TRBV19 to TRBJ1-6; TRBD1 might be the D (6 bases). Germline-derived CDR1 and CDR2 are LNHDA and SQIVND (reference sequence). Deletions cut 6 bases from V and 4 bases from J, with 19 bases between. The CDR3 consists of 17 residues. CDR3 loop: CASRDLGQSIYNSPLHF. In DNA, the CDR3 is TGTGCCAGTAGAGATCTCGGACAGTCGATATATAATTCACCCCTCCACTTT.